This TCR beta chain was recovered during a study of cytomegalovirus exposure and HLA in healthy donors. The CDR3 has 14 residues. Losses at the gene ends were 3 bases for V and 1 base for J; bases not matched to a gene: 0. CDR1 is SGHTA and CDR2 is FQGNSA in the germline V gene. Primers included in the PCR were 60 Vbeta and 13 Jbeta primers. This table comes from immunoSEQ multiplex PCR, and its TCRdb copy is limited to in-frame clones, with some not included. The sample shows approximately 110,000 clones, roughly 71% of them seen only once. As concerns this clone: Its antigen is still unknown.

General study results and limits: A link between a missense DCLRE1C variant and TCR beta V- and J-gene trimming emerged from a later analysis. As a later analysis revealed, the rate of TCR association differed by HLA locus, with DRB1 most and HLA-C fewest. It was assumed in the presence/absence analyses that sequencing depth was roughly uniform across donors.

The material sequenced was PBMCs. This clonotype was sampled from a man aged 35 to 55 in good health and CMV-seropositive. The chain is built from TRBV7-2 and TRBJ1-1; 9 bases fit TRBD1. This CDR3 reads CASSLGQGNTEAFF. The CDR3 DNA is TGTGCCAGCAGCTTGGGACAGGGGAACACTGAAGCTTTCTTT.